This T cell receptor beta chain came from a study of regulatory T cells in long-lasting Graves disease. At the level of the study: Persistent cases were those of Graves' disease that involved over 5 years of antithyroid drugs with positive TSH receptor antibodies.

This clonotype was seen a few times. Relying on iRepertoire HTBI primers and Arm-PCR of CDR3 regions, the team built TCR beta libraries. TCRdb independently ran MiXCR on the multiplex PCR reads; one entry per CDR3 protein. The sample shows approximately 380,000 distinct CDR3 sequences, under 25% of them seen only once. The CDR3 length is 15 residues. Trimming took 6 bases from V and 9 from J, leaving 21 bases between them. Germline V lookup: CDR1 SEHNR, CDR2 FQNEAQ (reference sequence). The time point: persistent/refractory GD, antithyroid drugs over 5 years with positive TRAb. PBMCs were the source of the RNA used for TCR sequencing.

This chain connects TRBV7-9 to TRBJ2-4, with D tentatively TRBD2 (5 bases). The TCR sequence derives from a female donor with Graves disease. The sequenced sample was peripheral blood mononuclear cells (PBMCs), obtained when the disease was refractory, from a patient treated with antithyroid drugs. The CDR3 DNA follows: TGTGCCAGCAGTGCCGCGGTGGAGAGAGGGAGCATTCAGTACTTC. The encoded protein is CASSAAVERGSIQYF.